This passage covers 5 T cell receptor beta chains from one sample sequenced in a study of T cell changes during pregnancy in multiple sclerosis. Sequencing was performed with immunoSEQ multiplex PCR; in TCRdb, only in-frame clones are kept and a portion is missing. The sample comprises tens of thousands of clones, around 90% of which are singletons, and around 0.49% rests with the top ten. Sequences were derived from CD4+ T cells from peripheral blood mononuclear cells, sampled in the third trimester of pregnancy. The origin of the receptors is a female donor with multiple sclerosis, enrolled in a pregnancy study.

This rearrangement joins TRBV19 to TRBJ1-5, with 7 bases aligning to TRBD1. J lost 4 bases, V lost 0 bases, and 3 bases had no gene match. The CDR3 consists of 15 residues. CDR1 and CDR2 from the germline V gene are LNHDA and SQIVND (reference sequence). The CDR3 spells CASSIEGTDNQPQHF. DNA of the CDR3: TGTGCCAGTAGTATAGAGGGGACAGATAATCAGCCCCAGCATTTT. Filled out from reference TRBV19 and TRBJ1-5, the complete variable domain reads DGGITQSPKYLFRKEGQNVTLSCEQNLNHDAMYWYRQDPGQGLRLIYYSQIVNDFQKGDIAEGYSVSREKKESFPLTVTSAQKNPTAFYLCASSIEGTDNQPQHFGDGTRLSIL.

This chain links TRBV27 with TRBJ2-7; D is perhaps TRBD1 (5 bases). The germline CDR1 and CDR2 sequences are MNHEY and SMNVEV (reference sequence). V lost 1 base and J 2 bases, leaving 9 bases between the germline ends. The CDR3 runs to 14 residues. The CDR3 DNA reads TGTGCCAGCAGTTTATTGGACACCCCCTACGAGCAGTACTTC. Protein: CASSLLDTPYEQYF.

In DNA, the CDR3 is TGTGCCAGCAGTGAAGGCGGCCGTTATGGCTACACCTTC. Protein sequence: CASSEGGRYGYTF. The chain uses TRBV6-1 and TRBJ1-2, with D unresolved. Germline CDR1 MNHNS, CDR2 SASEGT. This CDR3 is 13 amino acids long. V shed 1 base and J shed 5 bases, with 8 bases lying between them.

The chain is built from TRBV27 and TRBJ2-1, with D maybe TRBD2 (6 bases). The germline gives CDR1 MNHEY, CDR2 SMNVEV (reference sequence). The CDR3 contains 13 residues. Trimming removed 10 bases from V and 1 base from J, with 11 bases in between. The CDR3 coding sequence is TGTGCCACCGGCGGGATGTCCTACAATGAGCAGTTCTTC. Protein sequence: CATGGMSYNEQFF.

The chain has TRBV4-2 and TRBJ1-6; D unclear. Trimming cost V 0 bases and J 4 bases, with 13 bases left between them. The V gene's germline CDR1 is LGHNA and CDR2 YNFKEQ. The CDR3 is made up of 17 amino acids. This chain's CDR3 is CASSQDAHHGYNSPLHF. The CDR3 DNA reads as TGTGCCAGCAGCCAAGATGCCCACCACGGTTATAATTCACCCCTCCACTTT.